This entry describes one T cell receptor (beta chain). Donors comprised only Caucasian adults living in Nashville, Tennessee. Replicate PCRs for sorted subsets used 200 ng DNA; this equaled 33,000 or so T cell genomes. The data were produced by immunoSEQ multiplex PCR, yet TCRdb's version contains in-frame clones alone and is incomplete. The table includes over 2 million clones, around 90% detected once. The data belong to a study of shared clonotypes between healthy human individuals. Study details: Samples came from a couple of female and a few male donors aged 18 to 49.

There are 19 residues in the CDR3. V lost 5 bases to trimming and J lost 3 bases; unmatched junction nucleotides: 16. The germline gives CDR1 MNHEY, CDR2 SMNVEV (reference sequence). The genes are TRBV27 and TRBJ2-1; 10 bases match TRBD2. Input material: naive CD4+ T cells from PBMCs. Subset of the sample: CD45RA+ positively selected. The clonotype was recovered from a man aged 18 to 29 in good health. Some clones in this sample may be carry-over from other donors' samples. CDR3 residues: CASSLRRLSSGRYYNEQFF. The DNA of the CDR3 is TGTGCCAGCAGTCTCCGAAGACTAAGTAGCGGGAGGTACTACAATGAGCAGTTCTTC.